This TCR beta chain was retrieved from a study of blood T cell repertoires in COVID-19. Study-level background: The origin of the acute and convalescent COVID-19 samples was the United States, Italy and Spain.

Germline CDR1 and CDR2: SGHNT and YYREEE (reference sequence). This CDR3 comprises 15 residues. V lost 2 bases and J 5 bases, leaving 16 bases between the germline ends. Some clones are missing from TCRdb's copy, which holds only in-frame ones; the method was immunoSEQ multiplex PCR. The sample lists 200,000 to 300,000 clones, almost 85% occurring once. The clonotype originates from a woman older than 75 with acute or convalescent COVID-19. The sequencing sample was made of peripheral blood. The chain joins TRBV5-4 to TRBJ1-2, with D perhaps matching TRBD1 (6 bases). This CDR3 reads CASSFRGGIGYGYTF. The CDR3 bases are TGTGCCAGCAGCTTCAGGGGCGGTATAGGGTATGGCTACACCTTC.